This TCR beta chain was profiled in a study of T cell responses to AZD1222 COVID-19 vaccine. Comments on this clone: Its antigen is not identified.

The V end lost 7 bases, the J end lost 6 bases, and 16 bases lay between the germline ends. The CDR3 is 14 amino acids. The V gene's germline CDR1 is LGHDT and CDR2 YNNKEL (reference sequence). Findings and limits, study-wide: Repertoire sampling occurred only after the peak T cell response. Spike as a whole was targeted by vaccine-associated CD4 TCRs, dominant at 160-218 and 743-854.

The repertoire was sequenced with immunoSEQ multiplex PCR; TCRdb's copy has only in-frame clones and lacks some. The table lists under 150,000 clones, about 90% of them singletons. This receptor was identified in an adult in good health. The sample was peripheral blood, taken on day 0 of AZD1222 vaccination. The chain uses TRBV3-1 (or the pseudogene TRBV3-2) and TRBJ1-3; D not certain. The CDR3 reads CASKPAGIENTIYF. CDR3 in DNA: TGTGCCAGCAAACCGGCGGGGATTGAAAACACCATATATTTT.